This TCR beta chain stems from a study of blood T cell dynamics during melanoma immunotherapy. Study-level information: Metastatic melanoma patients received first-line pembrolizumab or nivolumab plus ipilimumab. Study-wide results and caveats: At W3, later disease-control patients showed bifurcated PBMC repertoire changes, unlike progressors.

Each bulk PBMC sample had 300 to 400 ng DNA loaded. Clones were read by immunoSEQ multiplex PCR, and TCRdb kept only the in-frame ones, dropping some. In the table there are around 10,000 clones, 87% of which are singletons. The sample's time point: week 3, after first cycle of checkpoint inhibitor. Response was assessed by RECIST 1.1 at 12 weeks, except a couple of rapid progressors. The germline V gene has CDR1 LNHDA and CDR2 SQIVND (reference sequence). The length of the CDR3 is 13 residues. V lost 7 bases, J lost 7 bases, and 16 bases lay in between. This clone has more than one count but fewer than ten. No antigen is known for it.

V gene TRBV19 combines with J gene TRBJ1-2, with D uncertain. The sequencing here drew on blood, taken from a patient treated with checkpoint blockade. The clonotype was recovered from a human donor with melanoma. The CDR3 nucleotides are TGTGCCAGTACTTCTCGGGGATCAGTTGGCTACACCTTC. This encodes CASTSRGSVGYTF.